This paragraph covers one T cell receptor beta chain sequence. These data are taken from a study of shared T cell receptors in the human thymus. The method was immunoSEQ multiplex PCR; TCRdb's version includes in-frame clones alone and lacks a portion of them. The table includes some 700,000 clones, approximately 88% detected once. Germline V gene lookup returns CDR1 SGHAT and CDR2 FQNNGV. V lost 4 bases and J lost 1; bases outside the gene matches: 1. The CDR3 contains 15 residues. The data were also submitted as part of a second study, on human thymus T cells. Per that study: Thymus tissue was removed during corrective cardiac surgery.

This chain uses TRBV11-2 with TRBJ2-4; TRBD2 agrees at 10 bases. The sequence was collected from a boy under two years old with a congenital heart defect. The source material was thymocytes. CDR3 DNA: TGTGCCAGCAGCTCGACTAGCGGGGCCAAAAACATTCAGTACTTC. Encoded protein: CASSSTSGAKNIQYF.